This record looks at one T cell receptor beta chain sequence and its context. The target of this receptor is not known. Base qualities are not recorded, but no much larger clone differs from it by a single base. The data are from a study of Graves' ophthalmopathy and Graves' hyperthyroidism (dated by TCRdb to 2016 to 2018). With respect to the entire study: Peripheral blood samples were taken at the time of initial diagnosis, before any treatment was given. The study used TCR beta repertoire signatures to distinguish Graves' ophthalmopathy from Graves' hyperthyroidism and to predict progression to ophthalmopathy. In total, 135 blood samples were TCR-sequenced: fewer than 50 ophthalmopathy, some 80 hyperthyroidism and roughly 17 hyperthyroidism-to-ophthalmopathy patients. A discovery set of about a hundred patients (43 ophthalmopathy, fewer than 60 stable hyperthyroidism) was enrolled to explore V-J signatures distinguishing ophthalmopathy from hyperthyroidism. The independent validation cohort included approximately 19 hyperthyroidism patients plus 17 patients who later progressed from hyperthyroidism to ophthalmopathy. In about six hyperthyroidism patients, the T-cell repertoires found in thyroid tissue were compared with those found in blood. Following sampling, methimazole starting at 30 mg daily was administered to hyperthyroidism patients, and high-dose intravenous methylprednisolone was administered to ophthalmopathy patients.

For repertoire sequencing, TCR beta CDR3 regions were amplified from RNA transcripts. HTBI primers and the Qiagen OneStep RT-PCR kit were used in a first-round RT-PCR, which was followed by a second-round multiplex PCR, size selection and purification. Sequencing of the libraries was carried out on an Illumina HiSeq2000 in paired-end mode with 100 bp reads. Under the source paper's analysis protocol: Reads were processed with SOAPnuke, discarding reads with adapters, uncalled bases, mean Phred below 15, or no exact constant-primer or identifier match. High-quality paired reads were merged with COPE v1.2.5. Each unique nucleotide sequence was defined as a clonotype, and clonotypes were aligned to IMGT TRB V, D and J references with MiTCR v1.1. Only V-J combinations with frequency above 0.0001 were analysed, covering over 98% of repertoires. For each V-J combination, a TCR clonal expansion and chaos score was defined as the ratio of F50 clonal expansion to chaos observed in the TCRdist matrix. Welch's t-statistics and random forest were used to narrow the features down to more than 10 V-J combinations, which were then fed into a naive Bayes classifier. Thyroid-blood repertoire similarity was quantified with the Morisita-Horn index. The raw public reads went through TCRdb reprocessing: fastp at Q25, MiXCR clone calling, in-frame beta chains kept. When rows share a CDR3 protein, they turn into one entry using the most common DNA and genes. The V and J calls, along with clone size, are taken from TCRdb and not from the paper's own processing. Across this sample there are some 370,000 distinct CDR3 sequences, with about a sixth seen only once. The ten largest clones represent 2% to 3% of the sample.

Overall study outcomes, separate from this receptor: In validation, the model predicted ophthalmopathy progression with more than 55% sensitivity and 72% to 80% specificity; approximately 12 predicted patients were CT-confirmed with GO in a median of approximately 6.5 months. Ophthalmopathy was separated from stable hyperthyroidism by the 13-signature model with about 90% sensitivity and roughly 83% specificity in cross-validation and with 80%/75% in the test set. Among expanded thyroid clonotypes with frequency above 0.001, most also showed up in blood, which suggests that blood repertoires may reflect the thyroid immune response. Sample size was not statistically predetermined, and group allocation was not concealed from the investigators.

A patient counted as having stable hyperthyroidism if there was no progression to ophthalmopathy within 18 months of follow-up. Hyperthyroidism patients were newly diagnosed, were aged 18 to 65 years, and had a disease duration under 2 months. Patients with other autoimmune diseases, uncontrolled infections, pregnancy or lactation were excluded. Diagnosis was based on clinical symptoms, serum thyroxine, TRAb, thyroid ultrasound and orbital computed tomography. Using Ficoll-Paque density gradient centrifugation, PBMCs were isolated from over 8.5 ml of fresh peripheral blood. Trizol reagent was used to extract the total RNA, and its quality was then checked on an Agilent 2100 Bioanalyzer. The sequenced sample consisted of peripheral blood. The TCR comes from an adult woman with stable Graves' hyperthyroidism.

Here is the DNA: TGCAGTGCTAGGGTCGGCGGGGACTCCTACGAGCAGTACTTC. The encoded protein is CSARVGGDSYEQYF. The sequence links TRBV20-1 to TRBJ2-7; the D segment could be TRBD2, given 6 matching bases. The CDR3 goes from the cysteine to the phenylalanine over 14 residues. Only the CDR3 portion is preserved as DNA: 42 bases, with reading frame beginning at the first base. The germline ends are 12 bases apart after V is trimmed by 3 bases and J by 0 bases. Reading the germline V gene (reference sequence) gives CDR1 DFQATT and CDR2 SNEGSKA.